The 32 T cell receptor beta chains presented below share a single source sample, sequenced in a study of CD8 T cells in Susac syndrome. With random hexamers, reverse transcription was performed on about 0.5 to 1 ug of RNA. One entry per CDR3 protein results from TCRdb running MiXCR on the immunoSEQ multiplex PCR reads. The sample records about 210,000 distinct CDR3 sequences, about 95% being singletons. What was sequenced was CD4+ T cells from PBMCs. These receptor sequences come from a human donor with multiple sclerosis.

The CDR3 loop is CSASRQGPYNEQFF. The CDR3 DNA reads TGCAGTGCTAGTAGGCAGGGACCCTACAATGAGCAGTTCTTC. This chain connects TRBV20-1 to TRBJ2-1; D may be TRBD1 or TRBD2 (5 bases each). CDR3 length: 14 amino acids. Trimming removed 3 bases at V and 2 bases at J, with 11 bases between. Germline V gene sequence: CDR1 DFQATT, CDR2 SNEGSKA (reference sequence).

CDR3 loop: CSASVDSYEQYF. The CDR3, as DNA: TGCAGTGCTAGTGTGGACTCCTACGAGCAGTACTTC. This chain joins TRBV20-1 and TRBJ2-7; no firm D call. Germline V lookup: CDR1 DFQATT, CDR2 SNEGSKA (reference sequence). The length of the CDR3 is 12 residues. The ends were cut back, 3 bases at V and 0 bases at J, with 6 bases in the middle.

The rearrangement uses TRBV29-1 and TRBJ1-1, with 7 nucleotides matching TRBD1. Looked up from germline, CDR1 is SQVTM and CDR2 is ANQGSEA. J lost 5 bases, V lost 3 bases, and 9 bases had no gene match. The CDR3 is 14 amino acids. The CDR3 region is CSVDSAGGRTEAFF. In nucleotides, the CDR3 is TGCAGCGTTGATTCGGCAGGGGGACGTACTGAAGCTTTCTTT.

The rearrangement joins TRBV6-5 to TRBJ2-7; tentatively, D is TRBD1 (6 bases). Germline V gene data show CDR1 as MNHEY and CDR2 as SVGAGI. V lost 5 bases, J lost 6 bases, and 8 bases lay in between. This CDR3 comprises 11 residues. The CDR3 loop reads CASSTGFEQYF. CDR3 nucleotide sequence: TGTGCCAGCAGTACAGGGTTCGAGCAGTACTTC.

V usage is TRBV29-1 and J usage is TRBJ2-5; D is unclear. The CDR3 is 10 amino acids. In germline, CDR1 is SQVTM, CDR2 ANQGSEA. V was shortened by 6 bases and J by 1 base, with 3 bases between the two germline ends. The CDR3 DNA reads as TGCAGCGTGGGCCAAGAGACCCAGTACTTC. This gives the protein CSVGQETQYF.

The V and J genes are TRBV12-3 or TRBV12-4 and TRBJ2-1, with D maybe TRBD2 (5 bases). The CDR3 contains 16 residues. With 7 bases removed from V and 0 bases from J, the gap between germline ends came to 16 bases. DNA of the CDR3: TGTGCCAGCACCAATACCCCCGGAGGCTCCTACAATGAGCAGTTCTTC. Translation: CASTNTPGGSYNEQFF.

This clonotype was counted a single time. The chain employs TRBV6-1 and TRBJ2-3; 10 nucleotides line up with TRBD2. CDR3 size: 16 residues. In germline, CDR1 is MNHNS, CDR2 SASEGT. J was trimmed by 3 bases and V by 6 bases; bases with no gene match: 9. CDR3 in DNA: TGTGCCAGCAGCGGACTAGCGGTCCGTGGGACAGATACGCAGTATTTT. It yields the protein CASSGLAVRGTDTQYF.

The chain recombines TRBV5-1 with TRBJ2-1; 10 bases line up with TRBD2. Germline CDR1 reads SGHRS; CDR2 reads YFSETQ. V was clipped by 2 bases and J by 7 bases; unmatched bases: 3. The CDR3 has 14 amino acids. The DNA for the CDR3 is TGCGCCAGCAGCTTCGGGACTAGCGTTAATGAGCAGTTCTTC. Its translation is CASSFGTSVNEQFF.

This rearrangement joins TRBV24-1 to TRBJ2-2; 7 nucleotides line up with TRBD2. The CDR3 extends over 15 amino acids. Germline trimming cut 5 bases from V and 1 base from J; bases unmatched to any gene: 3. Germline V gene sequence: CDR1 KGHDR, CDR2 SFDVKD. CDR3 amino acids: CATSAGGLNTGELFF. CDR3 DNA sequence: TGTGCCACCAGTGCGGGGGGATTGAACACCGGGGAGCTGTTTTTT.

The chain combines TRBV20-1 with TRBJ2-3; 13 nucleotides match TRBD2. Per the germline V gene, CDR1 is DFQATT and CDR2 is SNEGSKA (reference sequence). The CDR3 is made up of 16 amino acids. V lost 8 bases to trimming and J lost 3 bases; unmatched junction nucleotides: 11. CDR3 bases: TGCAGTTCCCCGGGACTAGCGGGACTCTCTACAGATACGCAGTATTTT. Translated: CSSPGLAGLSTDTQYF.

The rearrangement joins TRBV20-1 to TRBJ2-7, with 7 bases identical to TRBD2. The CDR3 contains 12 residues. CDR1 is DFQATT and CDR2 is SNEGSKA in the germline V gene (reference sequence). J lost 6 bases, V lost 8 bases, and 10 bases had no gene match. The CDR3 loop is CSCQAGRGEQYF. For the CDR3, the DNA is TGCAGTTGCCAAGCGGGACGGGGCGAGCAGTACTTC.

This clonotype was seen only once. This rearrangement joins TRBV2 to TRBJ1-6; D possibly corresponds to TRBD1 (6 bases). The V gene lost 6 bases and the J gene lost 7 bases, with 7 bases spanning the gap. From germline, CDR1 is SNHLY and CDR2 FYNNEI. This CDR3 is 12 amino acids long. The CDR3 sequence is CASRGQNSPLHF. CDR3 in DNA: TGTGCCAGCAGAGGACAGAATTCACCCCTCCACTTT.

The V gene is TRBV7-8, the J gene TRBJ2-1, with TRBD2 identical over 11 bases. This CDR3 contains 19 residues. The V gene end was trimmed by 5 bases and the J gene end by 1 base; junction bases not matched to a gene: 13. Germline V gene lookup returns CDR1 SGHVS and CDR2 FQNEAQ. The CDR3 here is CASSRATSGGIWSYNEQFF. CDR3 bases: TGTGCCAGCAGCCGCGCCACTAGCGGGGGTATCTGGTCCTACAATGAGCAGTTCTTC.

The V gene is TRBV29-1, the J gene TRBJ2-2; possibly TRBD1 or TRBD2 for D (5 bases each). The CDR3 loop spans 14 amino acids. The germline CDR1 and CDR2 sequences are SQVTM and ANQGSEA. The germline V and J ends were trimmed by 3 bases and 4 bases, with 12 bases remaining between them. The CDR3 DNA is TGCAGCGTTGAGGCCCCGAGGGGCACCGGGGAGCTGTTTTTT. Translated, it gives CSVEAPRGTGELFF.

The chain employs TRBV7-8 and TRBJ2-1; the D is unclear. Trimming cost V 5 bases and J 10 bases, with 9 bases left between them. CDR3 length equals 11 residues. Per germline, CDR1 SGHVS and CDR2 FQNEAQ. Here the CDR3 reads CASSTDREQFF. The CDR3 DNA follows: TGTGCCAGCAGCACCGACCGAGAGCAGTTCTTC.

This chain links TRBV2 with TRBJ1-1; D perhaps matches TRBD1 (5 bases). The CDR3 length is 15 residues. Trimming left V 7 bases short and J 4 bases short, with 19 bases between. CDR1 and CDR2 from the germline V gene are SNHLY and FYNNEI. CDR3 coding DNA: TGTGCCAGCATGCCAGCCAGGGCGGTGGGCACTGAAGCTTTCTTT. This encodes CASMPARAVGTEAFF.

The chain combines TRBV29-1 with TRBJ1-2; no clear D gene. This CDR3 is 10 amino acids long. Trimming stripped 3 bases from V and 7 bases from J, with 6 bases between. The germline CDR1 and CDR2 sequences are SQVTM and ANQGSEA. For the CDR3, the DNA is TGCAGCGTTGACTCTGGTGGCTACACCTTC. It translates to CSVDSGGYTF.

Here the CDR3 reads CAGARGANNEQFF. CDR3 bases: TGTGCCGGGGCTCGGGGGGCCAACAATGAGCAGTTCTTC. The V gene is TRBV7-9, the J gene TRBJ2-1; TRBD2 is a possible D gene (7 bases). The CDR3 is 13 amino acids. Germline CDR1 reads SEHNR; CDR2 reads FQNEAQ (reference sequence). Trimming removed 11 bases at V and 5 bases at J, with 16 bases between.

The genes are TRBV28 and TRBJ2-1; TRBD2 is a possible D gene (5 bases). Germline V CDR1 and CDR2: MDHEN, SYDVKM. V gave up 3 bases and J gave up 8 bases, with 11 bases separating them. The CDR3 covers 13 residues. The DNA for the CDR3 is TGTGCCAGCAGTTTGGGAGTCTTCTATGAGCAGTTCTTC. Its translation is CASSLGVFYEQFF. The full variable domain, its missing parts supplied by reference TRBV28 and TRBJ2-1, is DVKVTQSSRYLVKRTGEKVFLECVQDMDHENMFWYRQDPGLGLRLIYFSYDVKMKEKGDIPEGYSVSREKKERFSLILESASTNQTSMYLCASSLGVFYEQFFGPGTRLTVL.

In its sample, this clonotype was seen once. Here the CDR3 DNA reads TGCGCCAGCAGCTTCACCGGGACAGGGAACTCCTACGAGCAGTACTTC. This sequence encodes CASSFTGTGNSYEQYF. The V and J genes are TRBV5-1 and TRBJ2-7; TRBD1 matches 9 bases. This CDR3 region has 16 residues. Trimming took 2 bases from V and 0 from J; bases not matched to a gene: 6. Germline V gene sequence: CDR1 SGHRS, CDR2 YFSETQ.

The gene calls are TRBV2 and TRBJ2-7; D is unclear. This CDR3 region has 11 residues. Germline V gene sequence: CDR1 SNHLY, CDR2 FYNNEI. V was pared by 9 bases and J by 4 bases, with 10 bases between. The CDR3 nucleotides read TGTGCCAGGGGTGCCCCTTACGAGCAGTACTTC. Protein sequence: CARGAPYEQYF.

The rearrangement links TRBV15 to TRBJ1-6, with no clear D. V lost 3 bases to trimming and J lost 3 bases, with 9 bases between them. Per germline, CDR1 LNHNV and CDR2 YYDKDF (reference sequence). The CDR3 spans 15 residues. The CDR3 DNA reads TGTGCCACCAGCAGCCCCAAAGACTATAATTCACCCCTCCACTTT. Protein product: CATSSPKDYNSPLHF.

V is TRBV5-1 and J is TRBJ2-7; 8 bases match TRBD1. The V gene's germline CDR1 is SGHRS and CDR2 YFSETQ. Trimming at V came to 0 bases and at J to 6 bases, leaving 5 bases not matched to a gene. The CDR3 is 14 residues long. CDR3 amino acids: CASSLGRGHSEQYF. In DNA form, the CDR3 reads TGCGCCAGCAGCTTGGGCAGGGGGCACAGCGAGCAGTACTTC.

The chain joins TRBV28 to TRBJ1-2; D is possibly TRBD1 (6 bases). Trimming left V 5 bases short and J 4 bases short, with 14 bases between. Germline CDR1 reads MDHEN; CDR2 reads SYDVKM. The CDR3 contains 14 residues. In nucleotides, the CDR3 is TGTGCCAGCAGTAACCAGGGGAGGGTCTATGGCTACACCTTC. The encoded protein is CASSNQGRVYGYTF.

Of note for this clonotype: A junction boundary mismatches the germline segment, possibly from a read error. CDR3 residues: CAGSSPGGETQYF. In nucleotides, the CDR3 is TGTGCCGGCAGTTCTCCCGGCGGGGAGACCCAGTACTTC. V usage is TRBV27 and J usage is TRBJ2-5, with a weak D call TRBD2 (5 bases). The CDR3 has 13 residues. Germline CDR1 reads MNHEY; CDR2 reads SMNVEV (reference sequence).

The CDR3 nucleotides read TGTGCCAGCAGGGCAAGCGGGAGAGGCACCGGGGAGCTGTTTTTT. This codes for CASRASGRGTGELFF. The rearrangement joins TRBV6-5 to TRBJ2-2; 8 nucleotides agree with TRBD2. Germline V gives CDR1 MNHEY, CDR2 SVGAGI. CDR3 length: 15 residues. Trimming took 6 bases from V and 4 from J; bases not matched to a gene: 7.

This clonotype was picked up a small number of times. The genes are TRBV12-3 or TRBV12-4 and TRBJ2-1; D not certain. V dropped 4 bases and J dropped 0 bases, with 10 bases sitting between them. CDR3 size: 15 residues. The CDR3 here is CASSSHRSSYNEQFF. For the CDR3, the DNA is TGTGCCAGCAGTTCCCACCGTTCCTCCTACAATGAGCAGTTCTTC.

The J gene is TRBJ1-1, the V gene TRBV7-2; D is possibly TRBD1 (5 bases). Trimming removed 2 bases at V and 1 base at J, with 11 bases between. Germline CDR1 reads SGHTA; CDR2 reads FQGNSA. The CDR3 is 15 residues long. DNA for the CDR3: TGTGCCAGCAGCTTAAGTCTAGGACAGAACACTGAAGCTTTCTTT. Protein sequence: CASSLSLGQNTEAFF.

Here the CDR3 reads CASRQIAGGSYEQYF. Here the CDR3 DNA reads TGTGCCAGCAGGCAAATAGCGGGGGGCTCCTACGAGCAGTACTTC. J is TRBJ2-7 and V is TRBV6-5, with 10 bases aligning to TRBD2. The CDR3 is made up of 15 amino acids. CDR1 and CDR2 from the germline V gene are MNHEY and SVGAGI. Unmatched junction bases numbered 5, after V lost 6 bases and J lost 0 bases.

J is TRBJ2-3 and V is TRBV6-1, with D unresolved. V lost 5 bases to trimming and J lost 5 bases, with 5 bases between them. Germline assignment: CDR1 MNHNS and CDR2 SASEGT. The CDR3 runs to 11 residues. Here the CDR3 reads CASSPRDTQYF. CDR3 coding DNA: TGTGCCAGCAGTCCCAGAGATACGCAGTATTTT.

This rearrangement joins TRBV29-1 to TRBJ2-1; 9 bases agree with TRBD1. The CDR3 runs to 14 residues. V lost 2 bases and J lost 5; bases outside the gene matches: 4. Germline CDR1 reads SQVTM; CDR2 reads ANQGSEA. CDR3 region: CSVERGQGHNEQFF. The DNA for the CDR3 is TGCAGCGTTGAAAGGGGACAGGGCCACAATGAGCAGTTCTTC.

J is TRBJ2-7 and V is TRBV28; TRBD2 aligns across 7 bases. The CDR3 sequence is 15 residues long. Per germline, CDR1 MDHEN and CDR2 SYDVKM. Unmatched junction bases numbered 12, after V lost 4 bases and J lost 6 bases. CDR3 DNA: TGTGCCAGCAGTTCCCCCGGCGGGAGTCCCAGCGAGCAGTACTTC. This encodes CASSSPGGSPSEQYF.